The 2 T cell receptor beta chains presented below share a single source sample, sequenced in a study of blood T cell repertoires in COVID-19. Clones were read by immunoSEQ multiplex PCR, and TCRdb kept only the in-frame ones, dropping some. The sample has approximately 150,000 clones; roughly 87% are singletons. Sequencing input: peripheral blood. The source of these receptors is a woman between 50 and 59 years old with acute or convalescent COVID-19.

The chain uses TRBV6-1 and TRBJ1-2; 7 bases match TRBD1. CDR3 length: 14 residues. Germline V gene lookup returns CDR1 MNHNS and CDR2 SASEGT. With V trimmed by 1 base and J by 5 bases, 4 bases remained unmatched. CDR3 nucleotides: TGTGCCAGCAGTGAAGGGACAGGAGTTTATGGCTACACCTTC. This gives the protein CASSEGTGVYGYTF.

This chain links TRBV3-1 (or the pseudogene TRBV3-2) with TRBJ2-3; D might be TRBD2 (5 bases). The V gene lost 0 bases and the J gene lost 7 bases, with 14 bases spanning the gap. Germline CDR1 and CDR2: LGHDT and YNNKEL (reference sequence). CDR3 size: 15 residues. The CDR3, as DNA: TGTGCCAGCAGCCAAGATCGGGATTGGGGAAATACGCAGTATTTT. Translated, it gives CASSQDRDWGNTQYF.